This TCR beta chain was sequenced in a study of T cells in Graves' hyperthyroidism and ophthalmopathy. Study-wide context: Before any treatment, at initial diagnosis, peripheral blood was collected. Overall study results and limits: Ophthalmopathy was told apart from stable hyperthyroidism by a 13 V-J model.

TCR beta CDR3 region amplification was performed from RNA transcripts. TCR CDR3 regions were first amplified by RT-PCR with HTBI primers. MiXCR, applied by TCRdb to the multiplex PCR reads, yields one record per CDR3 protein. The sample holds about 680,000 distinct CDR3 sequences; 30% to 40% are singletons and the top ten take around 30%. In the case of this clonotype: No antigen is known for it.

Per the germline V gene, CDR1 is MGHDK and CDR2 is SYGVNS. Between the trimmed V and J ends, which lost 5 bases and 6 bases, there was a span of 13 bases. The CDR3 consists of 13 residues. Those patients with uncontrolled infection, other autoimmune disease, pregnancy or lactation were excluded. Clinicians diagnosed patients from clinical symptoms, serum thyroxine and TRAb, thyroid ultrasound and orbital computed tomography. Sequencing input: blood. This TCR was recovered from a woman aged 40 to 49 with Graves' hyperthyroidism. V gene TRBV25-1 combines with J gene TRBJ1-2; tentative D call: TRBD1 (6 bases). Here the CDR3 reads CASSYRGGHGYTF. The CDR3 DNA follows: TGTGCCAGCAGTTACCGGGGGGGCCATGGCTACACCTTC.